The rows below give T cell receptor beta chains drawn from one sample of a study of T cell responses to AZD1222 COVID-19 vaccine. Measured with immunoSEQ multiplex PCR; TCRdb has only the in-frame clones, and not every one. The data show about 120,000 clones, with 80% to 95% seen just once and around 3.8% held by the top ten. The material sequenced was peripheral blood, taken 28 days after the second dose of the MenACWY control vaccine. The receptors stem from an adult who received the MenACWY meningococcal vaccine as a control. Each CDR3 is given with its conserved first and last residue. The D gene is left open where the match is weak. Expanded clones get a size class; other rows say once, few or many, or leave the size out.

V	size	J	D	CDR3	DNA
TRBV5-4	once	TRBJ2-7	.	CASSGARGQSSYEQYF	TGTGCCAGCAGCGGAGCCCGAGGACAGAGCTCCTACGAGCAGTACTTC
TRBV27	.	TRBJ2-2	.	CASSFIGAGNSGELFF	TGTGCCAGCAGTTTCATTGGGGCAGGGAACTCCGGGGAGCTGTTTTTT
TRBV14	.	TRBJ1-6	.	CASSQDVRLQGVVNSPLHF	TGTGCCAGCAGCCAAGATGTTCGGTTACAGGGAGTTGTTAATTCACCCCTCCACTTT
TRBV7-2	.	TRBJ1-5	.	CASSLRVNSNQPQHF	TGTGCCAGCAGCTTGCGGGTGAATAGCAATCAGCCCCAGCATTTT
TRBV4-3	.	TRBJ1-5	.	CASSQQQGNQPQHF	TGCGCCAGCAGCCAACAACAGGGCAATCAGCCCCAGCATTTT
TRBV9	once	TRBJ2-1	TRBD2	CASSVVGREGLNEQFF	TGTGCCAGCAGCGTAGTAGGGCGGGAGGGCCTGAATGAGCAGTTCTTC
TRBV9	.	TRBJ2-5	.	CASSSPSPGRETQYF	TGTGCCAGCAGCTCCCCTTCTCCCGGGAGAGAGACCCAGTACTTC
TRBV5-6	once	TRBJ2-7	.	CASSLVRAVYEQYF	TGTGCCAGCAGCTTGGTAAGGGCTGTGTACGAGCAGTACTTC
TRBV6-2/TRBV6-3	.	TRBJ2-1	.	CASSYDIYNEQFF	TGTGCCAGCAGTTATGACATCTACAATGAGCAGTTCTTC
TRBV9	.	TRBJ1-2	.	CASSDGYGYTF	TGTGCCAGCAGCGACGGGTACGGCTACACCTTC